Given below is one T cell receptor beta chain in context. The antigen remains unidentified. This sample also contains other DNA sequences that code for the same CDR3. Each donor was a Caucasian adult residing in Nashville, Tennessee. Generated by immunoSEQ multiplex PCR, the TCRdb table keeps only in-frame clones and is missing some. Among some 2.3 million clones listed, roughly 93% were seen once. This record comes from a study of shared clonotypes between healthy human individuals. Whole-study results and caveats: A handful of donors showed sharing of about 4.6% of naive CD4 clonotypes.

From germline, CDR1 is SGHRS and CDR2 YFSETQ. The CDR3 is made up of 15 amino acids. Trimming removed 0 bases from V and 4 bases from J, with 11 bases in between. This chain uses TRBV5-1 with TRBJ1-5, with no clear D. This TCR was recovered from a young man in good health. Some clones in this sample may be carry-over from other donors' samples. Source material: naive CD4+ T cells from PBMCs. The subset was: CD45RA+ positively selected. CDR3 protein: CASSLDGGSNQPQHF. CDR3 bases: TGCGCCAGCAGCTTGGACGGCGGTTCAAATCAGCCCCAGCATTTT.